Below, 3 T cell receptor beta chains from the same sample are listed, as sequenced in a study of T cell changes during pregnancy in multiple sclerosis. Sequenced by immunoSEQ multiplex PCR; TCRdb stores in-frame clones only, minus some. The table has roughly 84,000 clones, roughly 95% seen once; the top ten hold 1.4%. This specimen consisted of peripheral blood, obtained in the third trimester of pregnancy. The origin of the receptors is a female donor in good health, enrolled as a control in a pregnancy study.

This rearrangement joins TRBV10-3 to TRBJ2-7; 12 positions agree with TRBD2. This CDR3 region has 13 residues. Germline V gene lookup returns CDR1 ENHRY and CDR2 SYGVKD. V lost 6 bases and J lost 6; bases outside the gene matches: 3. For the CDR3, the DNA is TGTGCCATCAGAGCGGGACTAGCGGGCGAGCAGTACTTC. Its translation: CAIRAGLAGEQYF.

Note on this clone: Compared with germline, one end of the junction differs, possibly owing to a read error. The CDR3 spells CASSRPRGQGAEDTQYF. CDR3 DNA sequence: TGTGCCAGCAGCCGGCCTAGGGGTCAGGGGGCTGAAGACACCCAGTACTTC. V and J are TRBV14 and TRBJ2-5, with TRBD1 matching 8 bases. The CDR3 spans 17 residues. The germline gives CDR1 SGHDN, CDR2 FVKESK.

The V call is TRBV7-7, the J call TRBJ2-5; D uncertain. There are 13 residues in the CDR3. CDR1 and CDR2 (germline): SSHAT, FNYEAQ (reference sequence). V was shortened by 5 bases and J by 1 base, with 8 bases between the two germline ends. CDR3 sequence reads: CASSRGSQETQYF. Here the CDR3 DNA reads TGTGCCAGCAGCCGAGGAAGCCAAGAGACCCAGTACTTC. Looking up the rest from reference TRBV7-7 and TRBJ2-5 gives the full variable domain: GAGVSQSPRYKVTKRGQDVTLRCDPISSHATLYWYQQALGQGPEFLTYFNYEAQPDKSGLPSDRFSAERPEGSISTLTIQRTEQRDSAMYRCASSRGSQETQYFGPGTRLLVL.